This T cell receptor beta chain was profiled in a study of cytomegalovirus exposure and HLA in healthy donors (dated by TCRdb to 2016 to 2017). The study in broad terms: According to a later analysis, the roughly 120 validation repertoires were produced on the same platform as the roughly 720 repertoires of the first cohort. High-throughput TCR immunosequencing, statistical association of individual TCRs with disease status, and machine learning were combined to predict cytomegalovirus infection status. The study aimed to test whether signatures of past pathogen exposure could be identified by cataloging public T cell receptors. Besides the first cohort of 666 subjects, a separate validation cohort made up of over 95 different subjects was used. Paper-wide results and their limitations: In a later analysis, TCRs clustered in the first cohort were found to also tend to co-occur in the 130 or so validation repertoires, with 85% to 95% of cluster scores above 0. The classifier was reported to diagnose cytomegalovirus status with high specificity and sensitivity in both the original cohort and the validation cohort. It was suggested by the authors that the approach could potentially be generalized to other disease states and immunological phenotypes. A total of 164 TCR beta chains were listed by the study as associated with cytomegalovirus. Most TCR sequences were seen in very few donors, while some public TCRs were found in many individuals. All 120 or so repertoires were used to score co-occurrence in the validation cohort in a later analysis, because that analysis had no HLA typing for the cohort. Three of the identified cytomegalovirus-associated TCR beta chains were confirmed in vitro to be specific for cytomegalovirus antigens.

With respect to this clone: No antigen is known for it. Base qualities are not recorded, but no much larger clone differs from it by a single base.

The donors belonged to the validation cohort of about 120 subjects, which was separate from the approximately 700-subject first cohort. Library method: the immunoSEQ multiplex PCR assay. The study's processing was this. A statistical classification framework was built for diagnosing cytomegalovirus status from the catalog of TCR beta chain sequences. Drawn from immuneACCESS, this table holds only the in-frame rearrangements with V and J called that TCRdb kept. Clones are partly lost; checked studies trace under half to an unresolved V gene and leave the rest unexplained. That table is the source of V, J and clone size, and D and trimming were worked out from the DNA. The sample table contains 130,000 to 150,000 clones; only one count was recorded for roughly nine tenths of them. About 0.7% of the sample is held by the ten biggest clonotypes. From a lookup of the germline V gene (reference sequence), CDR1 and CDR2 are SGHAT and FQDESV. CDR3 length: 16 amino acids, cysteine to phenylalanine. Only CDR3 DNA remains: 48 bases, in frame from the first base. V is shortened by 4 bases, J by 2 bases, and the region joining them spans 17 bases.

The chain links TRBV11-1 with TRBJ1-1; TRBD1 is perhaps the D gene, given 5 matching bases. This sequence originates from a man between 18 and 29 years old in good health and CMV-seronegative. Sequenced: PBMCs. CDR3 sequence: CASSSPVVGGNTEAFF. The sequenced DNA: TGTGCCAGCAGCTCCCCGGTAGTGGGGGGTAACACTGAAGCTTTCTTT. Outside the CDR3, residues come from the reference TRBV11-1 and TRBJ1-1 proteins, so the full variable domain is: EAEVAQSPRYKITEKSQAVAFWCDPISGHATLYWYRQILGQGPELLVQFQDESVVDDSQLPKDRFSAERLKGVDSTLKIQPAELGDSAMYLCASSSPVVGGNTEAFFGQGTRLTVV.